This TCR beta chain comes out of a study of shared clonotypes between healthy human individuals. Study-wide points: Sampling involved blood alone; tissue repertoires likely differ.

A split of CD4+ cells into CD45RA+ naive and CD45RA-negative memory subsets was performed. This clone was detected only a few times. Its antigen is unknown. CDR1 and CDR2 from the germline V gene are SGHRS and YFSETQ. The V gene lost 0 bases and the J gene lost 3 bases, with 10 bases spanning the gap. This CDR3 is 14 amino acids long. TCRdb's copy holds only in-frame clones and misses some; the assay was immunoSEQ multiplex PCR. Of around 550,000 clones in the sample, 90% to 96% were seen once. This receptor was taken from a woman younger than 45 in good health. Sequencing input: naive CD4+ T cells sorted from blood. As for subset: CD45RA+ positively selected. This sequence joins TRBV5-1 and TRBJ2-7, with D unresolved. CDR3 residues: CASSLGGINYEQYF. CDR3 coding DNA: TGCGCCAGCAGCTTGGGCGGAATCAACTACGAGCAGTACTTC. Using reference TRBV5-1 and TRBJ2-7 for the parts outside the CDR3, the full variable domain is KAGVTQTPRYLIKTRGQQVTLSCSPISGHRSVSWYQQTPGQGLQFLFEYFSETQRNKGNFPGRFSGRQFSNSRSEMNVSTLELGDSALYLCASSLGGINYEQYFGPGTRLTVT.